The rows below give T cell receptor beta chains drawn from one sample of a study of cytomegalovirus exposure and HLA in healthy donors. Clones were read by immunoSEQ multiplex PCR, and TCRdb kept only the in-frame ones, dropping some. This repertoire comprises fewer than 150,000 clones; its ten largest clones make up 1.5% to 2%. Sequencing was done on a sample of PBMCs. The receptors shown here come from a woman in her fifties or sixties in good health and CMV-seronegative. The CDR3 runs from the conserved cysteine through the conserved F or W. The order of the fields is J gene, D gene, V gene, CDR3 protein, CDR3 DNA. A D gene is named only where the DNA matches it firmly.

J: TRBJ1-6; D: TRBD1; V: TRBV10-2; CDR3: CASNQGQGVTASNSPLHF; DNA: TGCGCCAGCAATCAGGGACAGGGGGTCACGGCCTCCAATTCACCCCTCCACTTT
J: TRBJ2-7; D: TRBD2; V: TRBV9; CDR3: CASSVGGLAGTYEQYF; DNA: TGTGCCAGCAGCGTAGGGGGACTAGCGGGGACCTACGAGCAGTACTTC
J: TRBJ1-1; D: NA; V: TRBV7-9; CDR3: CASSLALAGVEAFF; DNA: TGTGCCAGCAGCTTAGCTTTGGCAGGGGTAGAAGCTTTCTTT
J: TRBJ2-5; D: NA; V: TRBV5-1; CDR3: CASRLGGQYQETQYF; DNA: TGCGCCAGCAGGTTGGGGGGCCAGTACCAAGAGACCCAGTACTTC
J: TRBJ1-2; D: NA; V: TRBV27; CDR3: CASSLTLGGNYGYTF; DNA: TGTGCCAGCAGTTTAACCCTAGGGGGAAACTATGGCTACACCTTC
J: TRBJ2-2; D: TRBD1; V: TRBV7-9; CDR3: CASSSGQSNTGELFF; DNA: TGTGCCAGCAGCTCGGGACAGTCGAACACCGGGGAGCTGTTTTTT
J: TRBJ2-7; D: TRBD1; V: TRBV11-2; CDR3: CASSSVDGTGVAYEQYF; DNA: TGTGCCAGCAGCTCCGTTGACGGGACAGGGGTCGCCTACGAGCAGTACTTC
J: TRBJ1-5; D: TRBD1; V: TRBV11-1; CDR3: CASSSRDRGSRPQHF; DNA: TGTGCCAGCAGTTCACGGGACAGGGGGTCCCGGCCCCAGCATTTT
J: TRBJ2-1; D: NA; V: TRBV7-3; CDR3: CASSPLPSQRDIYNEQFF; DNA: TGTGCCAGCAGCCCGCTACCCTCCCAGCGGGACATATACAATGAGCAGTTCTTC
J: TRBJ1-2; D: NA; V: TRBV28; CDR3: CASSSGIYGYTF; DNA: TGTGCCAGCAGTTCGGGGATCTATGGCTACACCTTC
J: TRBJ1-2; D: TRBD1; V: TRBV2; CDR3: CASSETGTGGINDGYTF; DNA: TGTGCCAGCAGTGAAACCGGGACAGGGGGCATTAACGATGGCTACACCTTC
J: TRBJ2-3; D: TRBD2; V: TRBV7-6; CDR3: CASSFLAGPDTQYF; DNA: TGTGCCAGCAGCTTTCTAGCGGGCCCAGATACGCAGTATTTT
J: TRBJ2-7; D: NA; V: TRBV6-5; CDR3: CASSSRYIYEQYF; DNA: TGTGCCAGCAGTTCGAGATATATTTACGAGCAGTACTTC
J: TRBJ2-2; D: NA; V: TRBV19; CDR3: CASSIGLRRSERANTGELFF; DNA: TGTGCCAGTAGTATAGGTCTGAGGAGGTCTGAAAGGGCGAACACCGGGGAGCTGTTTTTT
J: TRBJ1-1; D: NA; V: TRBV19; CDR3: CASSKLAGNTEAFF; DNA: TGTGCCAGTAGCAAGCTGGCGGGGAACACTGAAGCTTTCTTT
J: TRBJ2-3; D: NA; V: TRBV5-1; CDR3: CASSLALGGRADTQYF; DNA: TGCGCCAGCAGCTTGGCGTTGGGTGGGCGGGCAGATACGCAGTATTTT
J: TRBJ1-2; D: NA; V: TRBV6-5; CDR3: CASSVPGGGHGYTF; DNA: TGTGCCAGCAGCGTCCCCGGAGGCGGACATGGCTACACCTTC
J: TRBJ2-2; D: TRBD2; V: TRBV18; CDR3: CASSREGPSGELFF; DNA: TGTGCCAGCTCACGGGAGGGTCCCTCCGGGGAGCTGTTTTTT